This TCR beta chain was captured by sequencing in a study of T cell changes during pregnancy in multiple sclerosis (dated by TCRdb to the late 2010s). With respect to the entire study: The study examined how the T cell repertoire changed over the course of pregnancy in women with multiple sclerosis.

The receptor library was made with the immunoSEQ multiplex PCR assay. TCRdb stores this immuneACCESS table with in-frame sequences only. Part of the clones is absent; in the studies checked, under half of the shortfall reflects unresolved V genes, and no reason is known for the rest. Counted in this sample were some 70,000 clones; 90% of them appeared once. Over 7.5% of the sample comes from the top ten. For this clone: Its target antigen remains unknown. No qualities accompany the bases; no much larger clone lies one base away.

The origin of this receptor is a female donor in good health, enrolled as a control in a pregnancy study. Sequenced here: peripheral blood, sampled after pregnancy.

The sequenced DNA: TGTGCCAGCGGTTTGACAGTCTCTGGAAACACCATATATTTT. It translates as CASGLTVSGNTIYF. The V and J genes are TRBV6-5 and TRBJ1-3; TRBD1 could be the D gene, as 5 bases match. From the germline V gene, CDR1 is MNHEY and CDR2 is SVGAGI. Relative to germline, V is 8 bases shorter and J is 0 bases shorter, with 11 bases between their ends. The cysteine opens and the phenylalanine closes a CDR3 of 14 amino acids. Of the read, only the CDR3 DNA is kept; its 42 bases are in frame from base 1.